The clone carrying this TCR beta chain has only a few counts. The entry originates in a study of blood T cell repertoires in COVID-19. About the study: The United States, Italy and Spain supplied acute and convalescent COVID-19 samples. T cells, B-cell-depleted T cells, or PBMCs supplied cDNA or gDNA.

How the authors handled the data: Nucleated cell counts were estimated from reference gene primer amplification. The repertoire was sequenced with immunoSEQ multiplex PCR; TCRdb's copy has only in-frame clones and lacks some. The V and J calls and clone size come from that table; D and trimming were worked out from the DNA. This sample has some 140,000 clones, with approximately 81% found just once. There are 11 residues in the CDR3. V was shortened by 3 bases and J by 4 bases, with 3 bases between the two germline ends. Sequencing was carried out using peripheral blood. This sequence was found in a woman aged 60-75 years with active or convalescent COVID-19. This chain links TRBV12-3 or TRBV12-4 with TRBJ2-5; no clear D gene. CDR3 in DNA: TGTGCCAGCAGTTTCCGAGAGACCCAGTACTTC. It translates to CASSFRETQYF.